A single sample is the source of the 11 T cell receptor beta chains below, sequenced in a study of T-cell memory formation after mild COVID-19. TCRdb analysed the 5' RACE reads with MiXCR anew, one entry per CDR3 protein. The sample consists of some 210,000 distinct CDR3 sequences, around 25% of them appearing once. Sequenced: PBMCs or a T cell subset sorted from them (not recorded which). The receptor source for this set is an adult woman who had mild COVID-19 (a few samples of this study predate the infection). Cell type and time point are not known.

A few counts support this clonotype. V and J are TRBV3-1 and TRBJ2-1; TRBD2 matches 8 bases. Trimming at V came to 1 base and at J to 6 bases, leaving 5 bases not matched to a gene. Germline V CDR1 and CDR2: LGHDT, YNNKEL (reference sequence). This CDR3 region has 15 residues. The CDR3 reads CASSQASTSGNEQFF. The CDR3, as DNA: TGTGCCAGCAGCCAAGCCTCCACTAGCGGCAATGAGCAGTTCTTC.

The V call is TRBV5-1, the J call TRBJ1-1; D gene ambiguous. The CDR3 extends over 14 amino acids. Germline V gives CDR1 SGHRS, CDR2 YFSETQ. V lost 4 bases and J 4 bases, leaving 14 bases between the germline ends. The DNA of the CDR3 is TGCGCCAGCAGCCCAAAGGAATCCCCCACTGAAGCTTTCTTT. This translates into CASSPKESPTEAFF.

This clonotype has a handful of counts. This chain joins TRBV6-1 and TRBJ2-3, with D tentatively TRBD2 (5 bases). With 4 bases removed from V and 1 base from J, the gap between germline ends came to 9 bases. Germline CDR1 reads MNHNS; CDR2 reads SASEGT. The CDR3 runs 14 residues. The CDR3 DNA is TGTGCCAGCAGTGGAGCAGCGGGCACAGATACGCAGTATTTT. As protein: CASSGAAGTDTQYF.

The V gene is TRBV7-9, the J gene TRBJ1-1; 8 bases fit TRBD1. In germline, CDR1 is SEHNR, CDR2 FQNEAQ (reference sequence). This CDR3 is 14 amino acids long. Trimming took 1 base from V and 8 from J; bases not matched to a gene: 6. The CDR3 DNA is TGTGCCAGCAGCTTAGGACAGGGGCTAGGGGAAGCTTTCTTT. Its protein product is CASSLGQGLGEAFF. The full variable domain, rest sourced from reference TRBV7-9 and TRBJ1-1, is DTGVSQNPRHKITKRGQNVTFRCDPISEHNRLYWYRQTLGQGPEFLTYFQNEAQLEKSRLLSDRFSAERPKGSFSTLEIQRTEQGDSAMYLCASSLGQGLGEAFFGQGTRLTVV.

The rearrangement links TRBV6-4 to TRBJ2-3; a possible D gene is TRBD2 (6 bases). V lost 5 bases and J 1 base, leaving 10 bases between the germline ends. This CDR3 region has 14 residues. The germline gives CDR1 MRHNA, CDR2 SNTAGT. This CDR3 is CASSRDSGTDTQYF. CDR3 sequence (DNA): TGTGCCAGCAGTAGGGACTCGGGCACAGATACGCAGTATTTT.

The chain links TRBV7-3 to TRBJ2-1, with 10 nucleotides matching TRBD2. After removal of 2 bases from V and 9 bases from J, the junction contained 7 bases not matched to a gene. Germline assignment: CDR1 SGHTA and CDR2 FQGTGA. The CDR3 is made up of 15 amino acids. CDR3: CASSLYLAGVTEQFF. In DNA form, the CDR3 reads TGTGCCAGCAGCTTATACCTAGCGGGAGTCACTGAGCAGTTCTTC.

V is TRBV12-3 or TRBV12-4 and J is TRBJ2-5; D might be TRBD1 (6 bases). V lost 2 bases and J 2 bases, leaving 9 bases between the germline ends. The CDR3 extends over 14 amino acids. The CDR3 coding sequence is TGTGCCAGCAGTTTATACGGGACACAAGAGACCCAGTACTTC. Translating gives CASSLYGTQETQYF.

V gene TRBV2 combines with J gene TRBJ1-4, with D unresolved. Germline V lookup: CDR1 SNHLY, CDR2 FYNNEI. Between the trimmed V and J ends, which lost 6 bases and 5 bases, there was a span of 10 bases. The CDR3 runs to 13 residues. In DNA form, the CDR3 reads TGTGCCAGCAGCCCTGGCTCAAATGAAAAACTGTTTTTT. Amino acid sequence: CASSPGSNEKLFF. Complete variable domain (other parts from reference TRBV2 and TRBJ1-4): EPEVTQTPSHQVTQMGQEVILRCVPISNHLYFYWYRQILGQKVEFLVSFYNNEISEKSEIFDDQFSVERPDGSNFTLKIRSTKLEDSAMYFCASSPGSNEKLFFGSGTQLSVL.

This clonotype has only a few counts. The chain has TRBV27 and TRBJ2-1; 11 positions match TRBD2. The CDR3 has 17 residues. Trimming took 6 bases from V and 1 from J; bases not matched to a gene: 8. Germline CDR1 reads MNHEY; CDR2 reads SMNVEV (reference sequence). CDR3 region: CASRGSSGRLSYNEQFF. DNA of the CDR3: TGTGCCAGCAGGGGATCTAGCGGGAGGTTGTCCTACAATGAGCAGTTCTTC.

This clonotype has only a few counts. CDR3 in DNA: TGTGCCAGCAGCTTTAGTCAGGGGACCTACAATGAGCAGTTCTTC. As protein: CASSFSQGTYNEQFF. J is TRBJ2-1 and V is TRBV7-7; possibly TRBD1 for D (6 bases). V shed 3 bases and J shed 2 bases, with 11 bases lying between them. Germline assignment: CDR1 SSHAT and CDR2 FNYEAQ (reference sequence). The CDR3 loop spans 15 amino acids.

This chain links TRBV24-1 with TRBJ2-1, with D perhaps matching TRBD1 or TRBD2 (7 bases each). Germline-derived CDR1 and CDR2 are KGHDR and SFDVKD. The CDR3 is 17 amino acids. The germline V and J ends were trimmed by 3 bases and 9 bases, with 23 bases remaining between them. As DNA, the CDR3 is TGTGCCACCAGTGATCTCTCAGGGGGGGAATCATGGGGTGAGCAGTTCTTC. It is translated as CATSDLSGGESWGEQFF.